The 31 T cell receptor beta chains listed next were all sequenced from one sample in a study of T-cell memory formation after mild COVID-19. A single record per CDR3 protein comes from TCRdb applying MiXCR to the 5' RACE reads. The sample records 550,000 to 650,000 distinct CDR3 sequences, 15% to 20% being singletons. Sequenced sample: PBMCs or a T cell subset sorted from them (not recorded which). The receptors originated from an adult woman who had mild COVID-19 (a few samples of this study predate the infection). Cell type and time point are not known.

This clonotype was observed a single time. The V call is TRBV5-1, the J call TRBJ2-6, with D uncertain. Trimming pared 3 bases from V and 4 bases from J, leaving 5 bases between. The CDR3 runs to 13 residues. Germline V gene sequence: CDR1 SGHRS, CDR2 YFSETQ. CDR3 residues: CASSSDGANVLTF. The CDR3 coding sequence is TGCGCCAGCAGCTCGGACGGGGCCAACGTCCTGACTTTC.

The table lists this clonotype with a few counts. The rearrangement joins TRBV5-1 to TRBJ1-6, with 7 bases fitting TRBD1. The V and J ends lost 0 bases and 9 bases, in that order; junction bases with no gene match: 6. The CDR3 loop spans 15 amino acids. CDR1 and CDR2 from the germline V gene are SGHRS and YFSETQ. The CDR3, as DNA: TGCGCCAGCAGCTTGGGACAGGGCCCGCGTTCACCCCTCCACTTT. Translation gives CASSLGQGPRSPLHF.

CDR3 sequence: CSVAKSSGGLQETQYF. DNA for the CDR3: TGCAGCGTTGCTAAGTCTAGCGGGGGACTACAAGAGACCCAGTACTTC. This chain links TRBV29-1 with TRBJ2-5, with TRBD2 matching 10 bases. CDR3 length equals 16 residues. Germline trimming cut 4 bases from V and 2 bases from J; bases unmatched to any gene: 10. The germline V gene has CDR1 SQVTM and CDR2 ANQGSEA.

This chain links TRBV5-5 with TRBJ1-5; 9 bases agree with TRBD1. Trimming at V came to 4 bases and at J to 5 bases, leaving 7 bases not matched to a gene. Germline CDR1 is SGHKS and CDR2 is YYEKEE (reference sequence). The CDR3 is 15 amino acids. CDR3 protein: CASSGPGQGDQPQHF. DNA of the CDR3: TGTGCCAGCAGCGGTCCGGGACAGGGCGATCAGCCCCAGCATTTT.

A few counts support this clonotype. The chain links TRBV6-6 to TRBJ2-7, with D hard to call. Germline CDR1 reads MNHNY; CDR2 reads SVGAGI (reference sequence). This CDR3 is 14 amino acids long. V lost 6 bases to trimming and J lost 1 base, with 13 bases between them. In DNA, the CDR3 is TGTGCCAGCAGCTACGGACGGCGGTCCTACGAGCAGTACTTC. Amino acids: CASSYGRRSYEQYF.

This clonotype has at least ten counts. The rearrangement uses TRBV12-3 or TRBV12-4 and TRBJ2-1, with TRBD2 matching 12 bases. There are 13 residues in the CDR3. Trimming removed 1 base from V and 15 bases from J; junction bases left unmatched: 4. The CDR3 spells CASSLGLAGVGFF. The CDR3 coding sequence is TGTGCCAGCAGTTTAGGACTAGCGGGAGTAGGGTTCTTC.

This CDR3 is CATSEAYGYTF. The CDR3 coding sequence is TGTGCCACCTCGGAGGCCTATGGCTACACCTTC. The chain carries TRBV6-2 or TRBV6-3 and TRBJ1-2, with D hard to call. Looked up from germline, CDR1 is MNHEY and CDR2 is SVGEGT. The CDR3 has 11 amino acids. The V and J ends lost 10 bases and 4 bases respectively, with 10 bases between them.

This clonotype has ten or more counts. The chain recombines TRBV5-1 with TRBJ1-2, with 9 bases lining up with TRBD1. V lost 1 base, J lost 3 bases, and 1 base stayed unmatched. CDR1 is SGHRS and CDR2 is YFSETQ in the germline V gene. The CDR3 has 14 amino acids. The CDR3 DNA is TGCGCCAGCAGCTTGACAGGGGGCCACTATGGCTACACCTTC. The encoded protein is CASSLTGGHYGYTF.

This clonotype was detected many times. The chain couples TRBV12-3 or TRBV12-4 to TRBJ2-1, with 12 bases matching TRBD2. V lost 8 bases to trimming and J lost 5 bases; unmatched junction nucleotides: 4. The CDR3 sequence is 14 residues long. The CDR3 is CASGLAGGNNEQFF. DNA for the CDR3: TGTGCCAGCGGGCTAGCGGGAGGGAACAATGAGCAGTTCTTC.

This clonotype was detected only a few times. The chain has TRBV12-3 or TRBV12-4 and TRBJ1-3; D gene uncertain. V lost 2 bases to trimming and J lost 3 bases, with 8 bases between them. The CDR3 is made up of 14 amino acids. The CDR3 DNA follows: TGTGCCAGCAGTTTAAGGGATGGTGGAAACACCATATATTTT. It codes for CASSLRDGGNTIYF.

Ten or more counts support this clonotype. The chain carries TRBV5-6 and TRBJ2-5; unclear D gene. CDR1 is SGHDT and CDR2 is YYEEEE in the germline V gene. The CDR3 is made up of 13 amino acids. The V end was cut by 4 bases, the J end by 5 bases, with 12 bases between. The CDR3: CASSPGPQETQYF. CDR3 in DNA: TGTGCCAGCAGCCCTGGGCCCCAGGAGACCCAGTACTTC.

This clonotype came up a few times. The chain uses TRBV29-1 and TRBJ2-6; 8 bases fit TRBD2. CDR1 SQVTM and CDR2 ANQGSEA come from the germline V gene. The CDR3 totals 15 residues. Losses at the gene ends were 6 bases for V and 2 bases for J; bases not matched to a gene: 6. The CDR3 DNA reads TGCAGCGTCCAGCCGGGAGGGACTGGGGCCAACGTCCTGACTTTC. It specifies CSVQPGGTGANVLTF.

This clonotype showed up just a few times. The rearrangement uses TRBV5-1 and TRBJ2-7, with 7 bases lining up with TRBD2. CDR3 length equals 14 residues. Germline V lookup: CDR1 SGHRS, CDR2 YFSETQ. J was trimmed by 6 bases and V by 0 bases; bases with no gene match: 6. For the CDR3, the DNA is TGCGCCAGCAGCTTGGGGCAGGGCGGGGGCGAGCAGTACTTC. Residues: CASSLGQGGGEQYF. Supplemented by reference TRBV5-1 and TRBJ2-7, the full variable domain reads KAGVTQTPRYLIKTRGQQVTLSCSPISGHRSVSWYQQTPGQGLQFLFEYFSETQRNKGNFPGRFSGRQFSNSRSEMNVSTLELGDSALYLCASSLGQGGGEQYFGPGTRLTVT.

The CDR3 coding sequence is TGTGCCAGCAGCCAAGAACCCACCCTCGTCGACGAGCAGTACTTC. It translates to CASSQEPTLVDEQYF. The chain carries TRBV4-2 and TRBJ2-7; D is uncertain. V was cut by 0 bases and J by 5 bases, with 14 bases left in between. The CDR3 loop spans 15 amino acids. Germline V gene lookup returns CDR1 LGHNA and CDR2 YNFKEQ.

The chain carries TRBV5-1 and TRBJ2-1; D might be TRBD1 (5 bases). With 2 bases removed from V and 2 bases from J, the gap between germline ends came to 11 bases. The germline V gene encodes CDR1 SGHRS and CDR2 YFSETQ. The CDR3 sequence is 15 residues long. DNA for the CDR3: TGCGCCAGCAGCTTCATAGGGGATGCCTACAATGAGCAGTTCTTC. Encoded protein: CASSFIGDAYNEQFF.

This clonotype has only a few counts. This chain uses TRBV5-1 with TRBJ1-6, with a tentative D call TRBD1 (6 bases). Per the germline V gene, CDR1 is SGHRS and CDR2 is YFSETQ. This CDR3 is 16 amino acids long. V dropped 4 bases and J dropped 0 bases, with 11 bases sitting between them. CDR3 sequence (DNA): TGCGCCAGCAGCGAACAGGGTGGCTCCTATAATTCACCCCTCCACTTT. Translated, it gives CASSEQGGSYNSPLHF.

This clonotype turned up a few times. V is TRBV5-6 and J is TRBJ2-7, with 7 bases lining up with TRBD1. V trimming: 3 bases; J trimming: 0 bases; junction bases outside the gene matches: 9. Germline loops: CDR1 SGHDT, CDR2 YYEEEE. This CDR3 spans 16 amino acids. CDR3 bases: TGTGCCAGCAGCTCTACGGACAGGACAATCTCCTACGAGCAGTACTTC. As protein: CASSSTDRTISYEQYF.

The rearrangement links TRBV2 to TRBJ1-2; perhaps TRBD1 as D (6 bases). The CDR3 length is 16 residues. Trimming shortened V by 7 bases and J by 6 bases, and 24 bases separated the two germline ends. Germline-derived CDR1 and CDR2 are SNHLY and FYNNEI. CDR3 nucleotide sequence: TGTGCCAGCACCTCGGGTTCGGGGGGCCCAGTGGATGGCTACACCTTC. Residues: CASTSGSGGPVDGYTF.

The chain links TRBV12-3 or TRBV12-4 to TRBJ1-3, with D hard to call. V lost 0 bases, J lost 0 bases, and 6 bases lay in between. This CDR3 has 15 amino acids. The CDR3 region has the DNA TGTGCCAGCAGTTTAGCGCGCTACTCTGGAAACACCATATATTTT. It specifies CASSLARYSGNTIYF.

This clonotype turned up a few times. The chain employs TRBV7-2 and TRBJ2-1, with 14 nucleotides matching TRBD2. Unmatched junction bases numbered 5, after V lost 5 bases and J lost 8 bases. From germline, CDR1 is SGHTA and CDR2 FQGNSA. CDR3 size: 15 residues. The CDR3 sequence is CASSVGLAGGYEQFF. Here the CDR3 DNA reads TGTGCCAGCAGCGTTGGACTAGCGGGAGGCTATGAGCAGTTCTTC. The full variable domain, completed using reference TRBV7-2 and TRBJ2-1, is GAGVSQSPSNKVTEKGKDVELRCDPISGHTALYWYRQSLGQGLEFLIYFQGNSAPDKSGLPSDRFSAERTGGSVSTLTIQRTQQEDSAVYLCASSVGLAGGYEQFFGPGTRLTVL.

This clonotype was detected a few times. The chain uses TRBV3-1 and TRBJ2-7, with D perhaps TRBD2 (5 bases). Per germline, CDR1 LGHDT and CDR2 YNNKEL (reference sequence). This CDR3 has 16 residues. Between the trimmed V and J ends, which lost 1 base and 0 bases, there was a span of 13 bases. Written as DNA, the CDR3 is TGTGCCAGCAGCCAAGCGCTACCGGGGTCCTCCTACGAGCAGTACTTC. This sequence encodes CASSQALPGSSYEQYF.

This clonotype was detected a few times. V usage is TRBV5-1 and J usage is TRBJ1-1; D remains ambiguous. Looked up from germline, CDR1 is SGHRS and CDR2 is YFSETQ. This CDR3 has 13 amino acids. The V and J ends lost 5 bases and 0 bases respectively, with 8 bases between them. In DNA form, the CDR3 reads TGCGCCAGCAGTCCCGAACTGAACACTGAAGCTTTCTTT. This sequence encodes CASSPELNTEAFF.

This clonotype came up a few times. The chain joins TRBV7-9 to TRBJ2-2; D ambiguous. Germline V gene lookup returns CDR1 SEHNR and CDR2 FQNEAQ (reference sequence). V was pared by 1 base and J by 0 bases, with 12 bases between. CDR3 length equals 17 residues. In DNA form, the CDR3 reads TGTGCCAGCAGCTTAGACCAAGGTGTCTCGAACACCGGGGAGCTGTTTTTT. It encodes CASSLDQGVSNTGELFF.

This clonotype was recorded many times. The chain carries TRBV29-1 and TRBJ1-2; a weak D match, TRBD1 (6 bases). The CDR3 spans 14 residues. Deletions cut 4 bases from V and 2 bases from J, with 14 bases between. Germline CDR1 and CDR2: SQVTM and ANQGSEA. CDR3 sequence: CSVARDTQNYGYTF. In DNA form, the CDR3 reads TGCAGCGTTGCCCGGGACACACAAAACTATGGCTACACCTTC.

J is TRBJ2-3 and V is TRBV9, with 7 bases that match TRBD2. CDR3 length: 14 residues. With 2 bases clipped from V and 6 bases from J, the junction kept 6 bases outside the gene matches. Germline V gene sequence: CDR1 SGDLS, CDR2 YYNGEE. The CDR3 is CASSVRAGADTQYF. For the CDR3, the DNA is TGTGCCAGCAGCGTCCGGGCGGGAGCGGATACGCAGTATTTT. Combining the CDR3 with reference TRBV9 and TRBJ2-3 gives the whole variable domain DSGVTQTPKHLITATGQRVTLRCSPRSGDLSVYWYQQSLDQGLQFLIQYYNGEERAKGNILERFSAQQFPDLHSELNLSSLELGDSALYFCASSVRAGADTQYFGPGTRLTVL.

The rearrangement joins TRBV10-3 to TRBJ1-1; D might be TRBD1 (5 bases). Germline V gives CDR1 ENHRY, CDR2 SYGVKD. CDR3 size: 12 residues. V was clipped by 8 bases and J by 4 bases, with 11 bases between them. The CDR3 DNA reads as TGTGCCATCCGGGAGGGGTTCACTGAAGCTTTCTTT. Protein sequence: CAIREGFTEAFF.

This chain links TRBV4-1 with TRBJ2-7, with D hard to call. The V gene's germline CDR1 is MGHRA and CDR2 YSYEKL. This CDR3 has 16 amino acids. Trimming stripped 1 base from V and 2 bases from J, with 15 bases between. CDR3 in DNA: TGCGCCAGCAGCCAAGTCGTTGCCCCCTCCACCTACGAGCAGTACTTC. Protein product: CASSQVVAPSTYEQYF.

The CDR3 DNA reads as TGTGCCAGCAGTAGGGGGGAAGGAGTTCGAGGCTACACCTTC. It encodes CASSRGEGVRGYTF. The chain is built from TRBV25-1 and TRBJ1-2; D is possibly TRBD1 (6 bases). CDR1 MGHDK and CDR2 SYGVNS come from the germline V gene. This CDR3 is 14 amino acids long. The V end lost 5 bases, the J end lost 8 bases, and 18 bases lay between the germline ends.

The V call is TRBV5-1, the J call TRBJ1-1; D might be TRBD1 (6 bases). Germline V gene data show CDR1 as SGHRS and CDR2 as YFSETQ. CDR3 length: 14 residues. Trimming took off 0 bases at V and 7 bases at J, with 13 bases between the two ends. The DNA of the CDR3 is TGCGCCAGCAGCTTGGCGGACAGACCCGTTGAAGCTTTCTTT. Amino acid sequence: CASSLADRPVEAFF.

This clonotype was found once. CDR3 DNA sequence: TGTGCCACCAGTGATTTATTAGGCGGGAGAGAGACCCAGTACTTC. Translated, it gives CATSDLLGGRETQYF. The V call is TRBV24-1, the J call TRBJ2-5; 7 bases are shared with TRBD2. J gave up 4 bases and V 1 base, and 5 bases lay outside the gene matches. CDR1 and CDR2 from the germline V gene are KGHDR and SFDVKD. The CDR3 sequence is 15 residues long.

This clonotype occurred a few times. The V and J genes are TRBV12-3 or TRBV12-4 and TRBJ1-1, with 11 bases that match TRBD1. The CDR3 runs 16 residues. J was trimmed by 5 bases and V by 3 bases; bases with no gene match: 8. The CDR3 protein is CASSLEGTGGETEAFF. DNA of the CDR3: TGTGCCAGCAGTTTGGAAGGGACAGGGGGTGAGACTGAAGCTTTCTTT.